Described below is a single TCR beta chain sequence and its context. This record comes from a study of cytomegalovirus exposure and HLA in healthy donors. The wider study: Membership in the Caucasian-associated ancestry cluster was found for around 81% of approximately 380 genotyped donors.

60 Vbeta and 13 Jbeta primers were used in PCR. Generated by immunoSEQ multiplex PCR, the TCRdb table keeps only in-frame clones and is missing some. The data show about 35,000 clones, 80% seen once. Germline V lookup: CDR1 MDHEN, CDR2 SYDVKM. V shed 6 bases and J shed 7 bases, with 15 bases lying between them. This CDR3 contains 14 residues. What was sequenced was PBMCs. The chain employs TRBV28 and TRBJ1-4; the D gene is possibly TRBD1 (5 bases). The receptor's source is a male donor in good health and CMV-seronegative. CDR3 sequence reads: CASSPVGAIEKLFF. CDR3 nucleotides: TGTGCCAGCAGCCCCGTAGGGGCGATTGAAAAACTGTTTTTT.